These 2 T cell receptor beta chains share one sample of origin, sequenced in a study of T cells expressing NK-cell markers. TCRdb reprocessed the 5' RACE reads and stores each CDR3 protein as one record, lacking DNA. The sample data list over 120,000 distinct CDR3 sequences. Sequencing used blood T cells: a sorted CD56 or NKG2C T cell subset, CD4+ or CD8+ T cells, or bulk PBMC T cells (not recorded which). These receptors all stem from a man aged 18-30 years in good health.

The chain's CDR3 is CASTLDNTGLAGEETQYF. The chain couples TRBV11-1 to TRBJ2-5; TCRdb's D call, TRBD2, is unchecked because there is no DNA. This CDR3 contains 18 residues. Per the germline V gene, CDR1 is SGHAT and CDR2 is FQDESV (reference sequence). Combining the CDR3 with reference TRBV11-1 and TRBJ2-5 gives the whole variable domain EAEVAQSPRYKITEKSQAVAFWCDPISGHATLYWYRQILGQGPELLVQFQDESVVDDSQLPKDRFSAERLKGVDSTLKIQPAELGDSAMYLCASTLDNTGLAGEETQYFGPGTRLLVL.

The rearrangement links TRBV10-3 to TRBJ1-5; TCRdb indicates TRBD1, and absent DNA this call remains unverified. Germline V lookup: CDR1 ENHRY, CDR2 SYGVKD. The CDR3 covers 13 residues. This chain's CDR3 is CAISEQGNQPQHF.